This T cell receptor beta chain was identified during a study of blood T cells in healthy people across ages. About the study: When template switching was applied, about one barcoded beta molecule was captured per two T cells.

Every donor contributed around 10 milliliters of peripheral blood by blood draw. Every sample had a minimum of 6.5 million PBMCs isolated. Primed by a sample-barcoded 5' primer and a J-beta primer mix, a second PCR proceeded for 7 to 11 cycles. In TCRdb, the 5' RACE reads were re-called with MiXCR into one record per CDR3 protein. The sample contains about 800,000 distinct CDR3 sequences, 46% of which appear only once. The CDR3 spans 15 residues. Germline lookup yields CDR1 SGHVS and CDR2 FQNEAQ. Trimming took 5 bases from V and 1 from J, leaving 11 bases between them. The chain links TRBV7-8 to TRBJ2-2; D might be TRBD1 (5 bases). Material for sequencing was blood. The sequence came from a man of 80 years or more in good health. CDR3 coding DNA: TGTGCCAGCAGCGACGGACACAGGAACACCGGGGAGCTGTTTTTT. Translation: CASSDGHRNTGELFF.